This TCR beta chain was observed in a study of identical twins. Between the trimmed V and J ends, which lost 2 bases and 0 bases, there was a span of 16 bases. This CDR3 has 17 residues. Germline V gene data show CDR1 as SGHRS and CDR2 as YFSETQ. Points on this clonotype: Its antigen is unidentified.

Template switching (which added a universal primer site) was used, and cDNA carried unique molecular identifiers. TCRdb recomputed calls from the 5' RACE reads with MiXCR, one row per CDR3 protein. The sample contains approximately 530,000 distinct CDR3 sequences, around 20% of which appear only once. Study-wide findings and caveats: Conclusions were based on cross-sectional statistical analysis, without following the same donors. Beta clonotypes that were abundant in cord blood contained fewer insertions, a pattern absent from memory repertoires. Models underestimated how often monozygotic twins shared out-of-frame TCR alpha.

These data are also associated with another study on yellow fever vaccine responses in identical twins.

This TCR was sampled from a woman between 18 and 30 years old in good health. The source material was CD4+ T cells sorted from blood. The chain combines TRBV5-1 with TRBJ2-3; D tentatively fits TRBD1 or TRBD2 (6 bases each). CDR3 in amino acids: CASSLGGSGPSTDTQYF. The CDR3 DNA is TGCGCCAGCAGCTTAGGGGGGTCTGGTCCTAGCACAGATACGCAGTATTTT.